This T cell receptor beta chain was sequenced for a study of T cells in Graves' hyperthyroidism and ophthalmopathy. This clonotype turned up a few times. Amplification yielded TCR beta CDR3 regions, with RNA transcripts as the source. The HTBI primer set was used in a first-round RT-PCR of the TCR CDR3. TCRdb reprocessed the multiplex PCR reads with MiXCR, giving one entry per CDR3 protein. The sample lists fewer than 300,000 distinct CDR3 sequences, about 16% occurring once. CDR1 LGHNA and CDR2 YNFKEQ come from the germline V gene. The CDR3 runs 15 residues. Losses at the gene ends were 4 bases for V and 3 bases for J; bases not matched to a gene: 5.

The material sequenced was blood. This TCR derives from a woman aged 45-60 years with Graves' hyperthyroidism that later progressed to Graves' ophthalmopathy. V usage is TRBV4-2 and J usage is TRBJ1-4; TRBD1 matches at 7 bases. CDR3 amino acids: CASSPRQGPNEKLFF. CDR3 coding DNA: TGTGCCAGCAGCCCACGACAGGGTCCTAATGAAAAACTGTTTTTT.